These T cell receptor beta chains were read from a single sample in a study of control samples from healthy donors and cancer patients. Generated by immunoSEQ multiplex PCR, the TCRdb table keeps only in-frame clones and is missing some. In the table there are roughly 120,000 clones, around 89% of which are singletons. Sequencing was done on a sample of blood. These receptors all stem from a middle-aged man in good health. The CDR3 runs from the conserved cysteine through the conserved F or W. The order of the fields is V gene, J gene, clone size, D gene, CDR3 protein, CDR3 DNA. A D gene is named only where the DNA matches it firmly. The size field is filled for only some rows; it gives once, few, many or a size class.

V: TRBV9; J: TRBJ1-2; size: NA; D: NA; CDR3: CASSPTHAGVNGYTF; DNA: TGTGCCAGCAGCCCCACGCATGCGGGCGTTAATGGCTACACCTTC
V: TRBV6-2/TRBV6-3; J: TRBJ1-1; size: NA; D: NA; CDR3: CASSYGGGWSEAFF; DNA: TGTGCCAGCAGTTACGGGGGAGGATGGTCTGAAGCTTTCTTT
V: TRBV7-3; J: TRBJ2-3; size: NA; D: NA; CDR3: CASSLGGPTDTQYF; DNA: TGTGCCAGCAGCTTAGGAGGCCCCACAGATACGCAGTATTTT
V: TRBV7-9; J: TRBJ1-2; size: NA; D: NA; CDR3: CASPTEDRLPWDGYTF; DNA: TGTGCCAGCCCGACCGAAGACAGGCTGCCTTGGGATGGCTACACCTTC
V: TRBV29-1; J: TRBJ2-7; size: NA; D: NA; CDR3: CSVRVGLDSYEQYF; DNA: TGCAGCGTGCGAGTAGGGCTGGATTCCTACGAGCAGTACTTC
V: TRBV7-2; J: TRBJ1-6; size: NA; D: TRBD1; CDR3: CASSSQGDRERYNSPLHF; DNA: TGTGCCAGCAGCTCACAAGGGGACAGGGAACGGTATAATTCACCCCTCCACTTT
V: TRBV9; J: TRBJ1-5; size: NA; D: TRBD1; CDR3: CASSTGTGGAEIGQPQHF; DNA: TGTGCCAGCAGCACCGGGACAGGGGGCGCTGAAATAGGTCAGCCCCAGCATTTT
V: TRBV7-9; J: TRBJ2-1; size: once; D: NA; CDR3: CASSLSALGNEQFF; DNA: TGTGCCAGCAGCTTATCAGCCCTGGGCAATGAGCAGTTCTTC
V: TRBV7-9; J: TRBJ2-3; size: few; D: NA; CDR3: CASSDSGRGGDTQYF; DNA: TGTGCCAGCAGCGACTCGGGTAGGGGTGGAGATACGCAGTATTTT
V: TRBV10-3; J: TRBJ2-2; size: NA; D: NA; CDR3: CAISNPLVAGELFF; DNA: TGTGCCATCAGCAATCCATTAGTAGCCGGGGAGCTGTTTTTT
V: TRBV3-1/TRBV3-2; J: TRBJ2-6; size: NA; D: NA; CDR3: CASSRSRFDVLSTRESGANVLTF; DNA: TGTGCCAGCAGCCGATCCCGGTTCGATGTATTGTCGACCCGGGAGTCCGGGGCCAACGTCCTGACTTTC
V: TRBV6-4; J: TRBJ1-1; size: NA; D: NA; CDR3: CASRGLHNTEAFF; DNA: TGTGCCAGCAGAGGTCTTCACAATACTGAAGCTTTCTTT
V: TRBV29-1; J: TRBJ1-1; size: few; D: NA; CDR3: CSAHREGAFF; DNA: TGCAGCGCTCACCGGGAGGGAGCTTTCTTT
V: TRBV24-1; J: TRBJ1-2; size: NA; D: NA; CDR3: CATSDPNRDGYTF; DNA: TGTGCCACCAGTGATCCCAACAGAGATGGCTACACCTTC
V: TRBV9; J: TRBJ1-2; size: NA; D: NA; CDR3: CASSVDNRLNYGYTF; DNA: TGTGCCAGCAGCGTAGACAATCGGTTAAACTATGGCTACACCTTC
V: TRBV12-5; J: TRBJ1-2; size: NA; D: NA; CDR3: CASGREGMAVTF; DNA: TGTGCTAGTGGAAGGGAAGGTATGGCGGTCACCTTC
V: TRBV14; J: TRBJ1-1; size: NA; D: NA; CDR3: CASSQVGGSSTEAFF; DNA: TGTGCCAGCAGCCAAGTAGGAGGGTCAAGCACTGAAGCTTTCTTT
V: TRBV7-2; J: TRBJ2-4; size: once; D: TRBD2; CDR3: CASSLARGGAIQYF; DNA: TGTGCCAGCAGCTTAGCGCGGGGGGGAGCCATTCAGTACTTC
V: TRBV7-9; J: TRBJ2-1; size: NA; D: NA; CDR3: CATSPGPEQFF; DNA: TGTGCCACCTCCCCGGGCCCCGAGCAGTTCTTC
V: TRBV27; J: TRBJ1-1; size: NA; D: NA; CDR3: CASSLSPGLVAEAFF; DNA: TGTGCCAGCAGTTTATCCCCCGGGCTAGTCGCTGAAGCTTTCTTT
V: TRBV19; J: TRBJ2-3; size: NA; D: NA; CDR3: CASSRFTQGTDTQYF; DNA: TGTGCCAGTAGTAGATTCACCCAGGGGACAGATACGCAGTATTTT
V: TRBV10-3; J: TRBJ1-1; size: once; D: NA; CDR3: CAISEGAGARTEAFF; DNA: TGTGCCATCAGTGAAGGCGCGGGGGCGCGCACTGAAGCTTTCTTT
V: TRBV9; J: TRBJ1-5; size: NA; D: NA; CDR3: CASGGAGATQPQHF; DNA: TGTGCCAGCGGCGGCGCGGGGGCAACTCAGCCCCAGCATTTT
V: TRBV15; J: TRBJ1-1; size: once; D: NA; CDR3: CATSRGGTRREAFF; DNA: TGTGCCACCAGCAGAGGTGGGACCCGCCGGGAAGCTTTCTTT
V: TRBV30; J: TRBJ1-2; size: NA; D: NA; CDR3: CAWSGGTSGGYTF; DNA: TGTGCCTGGAGTGGAGGGACATCAGGGGGCTACACCTTC
V: TRBV5-8; J: TRBJ2-2; size: NA; D: TRBD1; CDR3: CASSLRTGGNTGELFF; DNA: TGTGCCAGCAGCTTGCGGACAGGGGGCAACACCGGGGAGCTGTTTTTT
V: TRBV5-1; J: TRBJ1-2; size: NA; D: NA; CDR3: CASSPEAHANYGYTF; DNA: TGCGCCAGCAGCCCCGAAGCCCACGCTAACTATGGCTACACCTTC
V: TRBV11-2; J: TRBJ2-1; size: NA; D: NA; CDR3: CASSFSRSEQFF; DNA: TGTGCCAGCAGCTTCTCCAGAAGTGAGCAGTTCTTC
V: TRBV10-3; J: TRBJ1-1; size: NA; D: TRBD1; CDR3: CAISEPGQANTEAFF; DNA: TGTGCCATCAGTGAGCCGGGACAGGCGAACACTGAAGCTTTCTTT
V: TRBV2; J: TRBJ1-2; size: medium-sized; D: NA; CDR3: CASSEEMGLGGYTF; DNA: TGTGCCAGCAGTGAAGAGATGGGTCTGGGGGGCTACACCTTC
V: TRBV4-3; J: TRBJ1-1; size: once; D: TRBD1; CDR3: CASSQDGQGVRAFF; DNA: TGCGCCAGCAGCCAAGATGGACAGGGGGTGCGAGCTTTCTTT
V: TRBV4-3; J: TRBJ1-1; size: NA; D: NA; CDR3: CASSREASYRALNTEAFF; DNA: TGCGCCAGCAGCCGAGAAGCTTCCTATAGAGCTTTGAACACTGAAGCTTTCTTT
V: TRBV24-1; J: TRBJ1-5; size: NA; D: NA; CDR3: CATSEVGTAQHF; DNA: TGTGCCACCAGTGAGGTTGGGACGGCCCAGCATTTT
V: TRBV6-5; J: TRBJ1-6; size: NA; D: NA; CDR3: CASSFTGHNSPLHF; DNA: TGTGCCAGCAGTTTCACAGGTCATAATTCACCCCTCCACTTT
V: TRBV2; J: TRBJ2-2; size: NA; D: NA; CDR3: CASSRATNTGELFF; DNA: TGTGCCAGCAGCCGCGCTACGAACACCGGGGAGCTGTTTTTT
V: TRBV19; J: TRBJ1-1; size: NA; D: TRBD1; CDR3: CASSIELGQGKAFF; DNA: TGTGCCAGTAGTATAGAATTGGGACAGGGGAAAGCTTTCTTT
V: TRBV5-4; J: TRBJ1-1; size: NA; D: NA; CDR3: CASSKDTNTEAFF; DNA: TGTGCCAGCAGCAAGGACACGAACACTGAAGCTTTCTTT
V: TRBV5-6; J: TRBJ1-5; size: NA; D: NA; CDR3: CASSYTGYSNQPQHF; DNA: TGTGCCAGCAGCTACACAGGGTATAGCAATCAGCCCCAGCATTTT
V: TRBV10-1; J: TRBJ2-1; size: NA; D: NA; CDR3: CASSGLAINEQFF; DNA: TGCGCCAGCAGTGGTCTAGCCATCAATGAGCAGTTCTTC
V: TRBV9; J: TRBJ1-2; size: NA; D: NA; CDR3: CASSRGRVSYGYTF; DNA: TGTGCCAGCAGTCGCGGGAGGGTGAGCTATGGCTACACCTTC
V: TRBV7-3; J: TRBJ2-2; size: NA; D: NA; CDR3: CASSITGTMGTGELFF; DNA: TGTGCCAGCAGCATAACCGGGACGATGGGCACCGGGGAGCTGTTTTTT
V: TRBV11-2; J: TRBJ1-2; size: NA; D: NA; CDR3: CASSFEGRGYTF; DNA: TGTGCCAGCAGCTTTGAGGGTCGTGGCTACACCTTC
V: TRBV19; J: TRBJ1-5; size: NA; D: NA; CDR3: CASSMLNSNQPQHF; DNA: TGTGCCAGTAGTATGTTGAATAGCAATCAGCCCCAGCATTTT
V: TRBV7-9; J: TRBJ2-7; size: NA; D: NA; CDR3: CASSSPGRFYEQYF; DNA: TGTGCCAGCAGCTCTCCGGGCCGATTTTACGAGCAGTACTTC
V: TRBV2; J: TRBJ1-6; size: NA; D: NA; CDR3: CASSGTLNSPLHF; DNA: TGTGCCAGCAGTGGGACACTTAATTCACCCCTCCACTTT
V: TRBV2; J: TRBJ2-1; size: NA; D: TRBD1; CDR3: CASSGGQVVFEQFF; DNA: TGTGCCAGCAGTGGGGGACAGGTTGTGTTTGAGCAGTTCTTC
V: TRBV7-9; J: TRBJ1-4; size: NA; D: NA; CDR3: CASSSYEEKLFF; DNA: TGTGCCAGCAGCTCTTACGAGGAAAAACTGTTTTTT
V: TRBV30; J: TRBJ2-1; size: NA; D: TRBD2; CDR3: CAWSVGLAGVAEQFF; DNA: TGTGCCTGGAGTGTAGGGCTAGCGGGGGTAGCTGAGCAGTTCTTC
V: TRBV12-3/TRBV12-4; J: TRBJ2-3; size: NA; D: NA; CDR3: CASSLSATDTQYF; DNA: TGTGCCAGCAGTTTGTCGGCCACAGATACGCAGTATTTT